What follows are 3 T cell receptor beta chains derived from one specimen sequenced in a study of T cell responses to AZD1222 COVID-19 vaccine. Sequencing used immunoSEQ multiplex PCR; TCRdb keeps in-frame clones, though not all of them. The table lists 25,000 to 35,000 clones, around 80% of them singletons. The sequences come from peripheral blood, collected on day 0 of AZD1222 vaccination. The receptors stem from an adult in good health.

In this sample, this clone turned up once. The V gene is TRBV6-2 or TRBV6-3, the J gene TRBJ1-1; no clear D gene. The CDR3 sequence is 14 residues long. V lost 0 bases and J lost 3, with 8 bases in between. Germline V CDR1 and CDR2: MNHEY, SVGEGT. CDR3 amino acids: CASSYSDSYTEAFF. The CDR3 DNA is TGTGCCAGCAGTTACTCGGATAGCTACACTGAAGCTTTCTTT.

The chain has TRBV12-3 or TRBV12-4 and TRBJ1-2; TRBD1 is a possible D gene (5 bases). The length of the CDR3 is 13 residues. V was trimmed by 4 bases and J by 8 bases, leaving 14 bases between them. This CDR3 is CASSSGTSRGYTF. The DNA for the CDR3 is TGTGCCAGCAGTTCAGGGACCTCTAGGGGCTACACCTTC.

This sequence joins TRBV12-5 and TRBJ1-5, with 7 bases identical to TRBD1. Germline trimming cut 5 bases from V and 0 bases from J; bases unmatched to any gene: 7. CDR1 is LGHNT and CDR2 is FRNRAP in the germline V gene. The CDR3 is 16 residues long. The CDR3 DNA reads TGTGCTAGTGGTAGTCAACAGGGGACTAGCAATCAGCCCCAGCATTTT. Protein product: CASGSQQGTSNQPQHF.